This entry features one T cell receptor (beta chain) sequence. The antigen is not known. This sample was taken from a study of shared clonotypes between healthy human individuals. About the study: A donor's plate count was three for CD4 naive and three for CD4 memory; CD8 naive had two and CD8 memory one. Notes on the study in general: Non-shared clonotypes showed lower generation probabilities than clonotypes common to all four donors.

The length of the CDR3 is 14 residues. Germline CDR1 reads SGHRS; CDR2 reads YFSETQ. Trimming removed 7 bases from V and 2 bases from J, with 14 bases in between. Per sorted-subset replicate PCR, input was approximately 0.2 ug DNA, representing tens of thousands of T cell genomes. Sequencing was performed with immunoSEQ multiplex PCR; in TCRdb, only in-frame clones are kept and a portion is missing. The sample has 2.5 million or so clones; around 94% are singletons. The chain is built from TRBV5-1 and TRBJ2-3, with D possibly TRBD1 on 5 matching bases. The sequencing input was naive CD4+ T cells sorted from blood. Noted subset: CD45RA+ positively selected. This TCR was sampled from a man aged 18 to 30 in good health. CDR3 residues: CASRVDTFTDTQYF. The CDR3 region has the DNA TGCGCCAGCCGAGTGGACACCTTCACAGATACGCAGTATTTT.